The 32 T cell receptor beta chains given below trace back to one sample, sequenced in a study of response to subunit inactivated influenza vaccine. In TCRdb, the RT-PCR reads were re-called with MiXCR into one record per CDR3 protein. This table holds about 160,000 distinct CDR3 sequences, roughly a tenth found once. The sequenced sample was non-naive T cells sorted from PBMCs, obtained more than 35 days after vaccination. These receptors all stem from a man in his forties or fifties who received an inactivated influenza vaccine.

This clonotype was seen a handful of times. The V and J genes are TRBV5-1 and TRBJ2-7, with D possibly being TRBD1 (6 bases). This CDR3 has 16 amino acids. Deletions cut 4 bases from V and 9 bases from J, with 26 bases between. Germline assignment: CDR1 SGHRS and CDR2 YFSETQ. The chain's CDR3 is CASSGPIRGTLGRQYF. For the CDR3, the DNA is TGCGCCAGCAGCGGACCTATAAGGGGGACCCTGGGGAGGCAGTACTTC.

This chain connects TRBV10-3 to TRBJ2-2, with D unresolved. This CDR3 region has 14 residues. In germline, CDR1 is ENHRY, CDR2 SYGVKD. Trimming left V 3 bases short and J 0 bases short, with 5 bases between. The CDR3 nucleotides read TGTGCCATCAGTGACACCCCGAACACCGGGGAGCTGTTTTTT. Amino acids: CAISDTPNTGELFF.

This clonotype showed up many times. The chain is built from TRBV4-3 and TRBJ2-5; 7 bases fit TRBD1. Germline V gene sequence: CDR1 LGHNA, CDR2 YSLEER. The CDR3 length is 15 residues. The ends lost 0 bases at V and 5 bases at J; junction bases unmatched: 6. The CDR3 DNA sequence: TGCGCCAGCAGCCAAGAATGGCAGGGGGAGGAGACCCAGTACTTC. It translates to CASSQEWQGEETQYF.

At least ten counts were recorded for this clonotype. The rearrangement links TRBV12-3 or TRBV12-4 to TRBJ1-2; possible D gene TRBD1, 5 bases. The V and J ends lost 3 bases and 6 bases respectively, with 17 bases between them. CDR3 length: 15 residues. The CDR3 spells CASSFIGSSRDGYTF. The CDR3 nucleotides are TGTGCCAGCAGTTTTATCGGGTCCTCCAGGGATGGCTACACCTTC.

The table lists this clonotype with many counts. V usage is TRBV10-3 and J usage is TRBJ1-2; possible D gene TRBD1, 6 bases. Germline V gives CDR1 ENHRY, CDR2 SYGVKD. The V end was cut by 6 bases, the J end by 5 bases, with 19 bases between. This CDR3 spans 15 amino acids. CDR3 protein: CAISQGQERGYGYTF. The CDR3 region has the DNA TGTGCCATCAGCCAGGGACAAGAAAGAGGATATGGCTACACCTTC.

The table lists this clonotype with a few counts. The rearrangement uses TRBV10-3 and TRBJ1-4; D is undetermined. V lost 3 bases and J lost 0, with 8 bases in between. The CDR3 length is 15 residues. Per the germline V gene, CDR1 is ENHRY and CDR2 is SYGVKD. As DNA, the CDR3 is TGTGCCATCAGTGACCCCACTGCAACTAATGAAAAACTGTTTTTT. It is translated as CAISDPTATNEKLFF.

This clonotype has only a few counts. The chain employs TRBV4-1 and TRBJ2-7; D remains unclear. The V gene lost 3 bases and the J gene lost 5 bases, with 11 bases spanning the gap. Germline V lookup: CDR1 MGHRA, CDR2 YSYEKL. The CDR3 has 13 amino acids. Here the CDR3 reads CASSQLGTDEQYF. The CDR3 DNA reads as TGCGCCAGCAGCCAGCTGGGCACCGACGAGCAGTACTTC.

This chain links TRBV7-8 with TRBJ2-5; 7 bases line up with TRBD2. V was clipped by 0 bases and J by 0 bases; unmatched bases: 1. Germline values: CDR1 SGHVS, CDR2 FQNEAQ. The CDR3 totals 15 residues. In DNA, the CDR3 is TGTGCCAGCAGCTTAGCGGGGGGGAACCAAGAGACCCAGTACTTC. Translated, it gives CASSLAGGNQETQYF.

This clonotype was observed many times. For the CDR3, the DNA is TGTGCCAGCACCCCGACTAGCGGGAGTCGGGAGACCCAGTACTTC. Amino acid sequence: CASTPTSGSRETQYF. V is TRBV5-6 and J is TRBJ2-5, with 12 bases identical to TRBD2. This CDR3 has 15 residues. The junction had 8 bases not matched to a gene; V was cut back by 6 bases and J by 5 bases. Germline CDR1 SGHDT, CDR2 YYEEEE.

The chain joins TRBV7-9 to TRBJ2-5; 7 bases are a match to TRBD1. This CDR3 is 13 amino acids long. Germline V lookup: CDR1 SEHNR, CDR2 FQNEAQ (reference sequence). V was pared by 3 bases and J by 5 bases, with 3 bases of the junction left unmatched. CDR3 sequence reads: CASSFARGETQYF. For the CDR3, the DNA is TGTGCCAGCAGCTTTGCCAGGGGGGAGACCCAGTACTTC.

This clonotype was seen at least ten times. The chain links TRBV11-2 to TRBJ1-5, with D perhaps matching TRBD1 (5 bases). The CDR3 is made up of 16 amino acids. Germline V gene sequence: CDR1 SGHAT, CDR2 FQNNGV. V was shortened by 5 bases and J by 2 bases, with 16 bases between the two germline ends. This chain's CDR3 is CASSPRGFRGNQPQHF. As DNA, the CDR3 is TGTGCCAGCAGCCCCCGGGGGTTTAGGGGCAATCAGCCCCAGCATTTT.

This clonotype was picked up many times. The rearrangement joins TRBV12-3 or TRBV12-4 to TRBJ1-6; D uncertain. The CDR3 sequence is 14 residues long. Deletions cut 6 bases from V and 3 bases from J, with 9 bases between. DNA for the CDR3: TGTGCCAGCAGACTGCGAGGCTATAATTCACCCCTCCACTTT. As protein: CASRLRGYNSPLHF.

This clonotype was counted only a few times. This chain links TRBV20-1 with TRBJ2-5; 10 positions match TRBD2. This CDR3 contains 18 residues. The germline V gene has CDR1 DFQATT and CDR2 SNEGSKA (reference sequence). J gave up 5 bases and V 6 bases, and 21 bases lay outside the gene matches. CDR3 sequence (DNA): TGCAGTGCCGCCCCAAAATCCCTAGCGGGGGTTATTACGGAGACCCAGTACTTC. Residues: CSAAPKSLAGVITETQYF.

The chain joins TRBV5-6 to TRBJ2-5; TRBD1 or TRBD2 may be the D gene (6 bases each). The CDR3 is made up of 14 amino acids. Germline CDR1 is SGHDT and CDR2 is YYEEEE. V was trimmed by 4 bases and J by 1 base, leaving 11 bases between them. CDR3 sequence (DNA): TGTGCCAGCAGCCGGGGGACACTCCAAGAGACCCAGTACTTC. Protein: CASSRGTLQETQYF.

This clonotype has ten or more counts. The J gene is TRBJ2-5, the V gene TRBV20-1; 8 bases agree with TRBD2. J gave up 5 bases and V 6 bases, and 5 bases lay outside the gene matches. This CDR3 contains 12 residues. CDR1 DFQATT and CDR2 SNEGSKA come from the germline V gene (reference sequence). CDR3 DNA sequence: TGCAGTGCAACTAGCGGTTGGGAGACCCAGTACTTC. This sequence encodes CSATSGWETQYF.

The table lists this clonotype with a few counts. The chain is built from TRBV5-1 and TRBJ2-5; TRBD1 might be the D (5 bases). CDR1 SGHRS and CDR2 YFSETQ come from the germline V gene. This CDR3 region has 15 residues. V was shortened by 0 bases and J by 4 bases, with 13 bases between the two germline ends. CDR3 sequence reads: CASSLVGAAVETQYF. The CDR3 coding sequence is TGCGCCAGCAGCTTGGTAGGGGCCGCCGTAGAGACCCAGTACTTC.

This clonotype was seen only a few times. The rearrangement uses TRBV20-1 and TRBJ1-1; no firm D call. The V end lost 0 bases, the J end lost 3 bases, and 14 bases lay between the germline ends. The CDR3 length is 15 residues. Germline V gene data show CDR1 as DFQATT and CDR2 as SNEGSKA (reference sequence). This chain's CDR3 is CSARDVRNGDTEAFF. CDR3 nucleotide sequence: TGCAGTGCTAGAGATGTGAGGAATGGGGACACTGAAGCTTTCTTT.

This clonotype was counted at least ten times. The rearrangement joins TRBV7-2 to TRBJ1-1; 8 bases match TRBD1. CDR1 and CDR2 (germline): SGHTA, FQGNSA. The ends lost 4 bases at V and 5 bases at J; junction bases unmatched: 9. The CDR3 contains 15 residues. The CDR3 region is CASSWLDRGQTEAFF. The CDR3 bases are TGTGCCAGCAGCTGGCTCGACAGGGGTCAGACTGAAGCTTTCTTT.

This chain joins TRBV20-1 and TRBJ2-7; TRBD2 might be the D (6 bases). The germline V gene encodes CDR1 DFQATT and CDR2 SNEGSKA (reference sequence). This CDR3 spans 15 amino acids. CDR3 bases: TGCATCTCTGGCCCGGCTCGGGACTCAGCCTACGAGCAGTACTTC. Its protein is CISGPARDSAYEQYF.

The chain couples TRBV12-3 or TRBV12-4 to TRBJ2-1; D is possibly TRBD1 or TRBD2 (5 bases each). V was trimmed by 6 bases and J by 0 bases, leaving 15 bases between them. The CDR3 is made up of 16 amino acids. The DNA of the CDR3 is TGTGCCAGCAGGGGGGTGGCCGACAGCTCCTACAATGAGCAGTTCTTC. Translation gives CASRGVADSSYNEQFF.

This sequence joins TRBV9 and TRBJ1-4, with 7 bases fitting TRBD1. CDR3 length: 16 residues. V shed 4 bases and J 5 bases; nucleotides not matched to a gene: 11. In germline, CDR1 is SGDLS, CDR2 YYNGEE. This chain's CDR3 is CASSLGQRTKNEKLFF. In DNA form, the CDR3 reads TGTGCCAGCAGCTTGGGACAGCGGACGAAGAATGAAAAACTGTTTTTT.

This clonotype was observed a handful of times. V gene TRBV20-1 combines with J gene TRBJ2-5, with 8 bases lining up with TRBD1. The CDR3 is 16 amino acids. J was trimmed by 2 bases and V by 0 bases; bases with no gene match: 8. The germline V gene encodes CDR1 DFQATT and CDR2 SNEGSKA (reference sequence). In nucleotides, the CDR3 is TGCAGTGCTAGAGATTCCAGGACAGGGATTCAAGAGACCCAGTACTTC. Its translation: CSARDSRTGIQETQYF.

This clonotype has only a few counts. The chain uses TRBV28 and TRBJ1-6, with a weak D call TRBD1 (5 bases). V lost 6 bases and J 5 bases, leaving 8 bases between the germline ends. The germline V gene encodes CDR1 MDHEN and CDR2 SYDVKM. CDR3 length: 13 amino acids. The CDR3 is CASRGLHNSPLHF. The CDR3 coding sequence is TGTGCCAGCAGGGGACTCCATAATTCACCCCTCCACTTT.

This clonotype was found many times. This chain joins TRBV20-1 and TRBJ1-6, with TRBD1 as a possible D gene (6 bases). Trimming took 4 bases from V and 7 from J, leaving 17 bases between them. Germline CDR1 is DFQATT and CDR2 is SNEGSKA (reference sequence). The CDR3 is 15 residues long. In nucleotides, the CDR3 is TGCAGTGCTAACACGGGGGGCGCGTGGAATTCACCCCTCCACTTT. Translated: CSANTGGAWNSPLHF.

This clonotype was seen only a few times. The rearrangement uses TRBV28 and TRBJ2-1; 10 bases are a match to TRBD2. The CDR3 is made up of 15 amino acids. Trimming cost V 6 bases and J 2 bases; bases outside gene matches: 4. Germline CDR1 and CDR2: MDHEN and SYDVKM. CDR3 residues: CASRRTSGTYNEQFF. The CDR3 coding sequence is TGTGCCAGCAGGAGGACTAGCGGAACCTACAATGAGCAGTTCTTC.

The chain carries TRBV4-2 and TRBJ2-7, with TRBD2 matching over 11 bases. Unmatched junction bases numbered 7, after V lost 2 bases and J lost 7 bases. Per the germline V gene, CDR1 is LGHNA and CDR2 is YNFKEQ. The CDR3 consists of 15 residues. The CDR3 region has the DNA TGTGCCAGCAGCCAAATTAGCGGGAGGGCGCGTGAGCAGTACTTC. It specifies CASSQISGRAREQYF.

The CDR3 DNA is TGTGCCAGCAGTCCACCAATAGGGGCGGCTACCTACAATGAGCAGTTCTTC. It yields the protein CASSPPIGAATYNEQFF. The chain carries TRBV28 and TRBJ2-1; TRBD1 is a possible D gene (5 bases). Trimming stripped 5 bases from V and 2 bases from J, with 19 bases between. Germline values: CDR1 MDHEN, CDR2 SYDVKM. The CDR3 totals 17 residues.

This sequence joins TRBV20-1 and TRBJ2-3, with 11 bases identical to TRBD2. The trim removed 5 bases at V and 3 bases at J, leaving 7 bases unmatched. The CDR3 spans 15 residues. The germline CDR1 and CDR2 sequences are DFQATT and SNEGSKA (reference sequence). The CDR3 spells CSALAGGLGTDTQYF. The DNA for the CDR3 is TGCAGTGCTTTAGCGGGGGGGCTCGGGACAGATACGCAGTATTTT.

This clonotype was seen ten or more times. The chain is built from TRBV24-1 and TRBJ2-1; 8 bases are a match to TRBD2. The V gene end was trimmed by 0 bases and the J gene end by 6 bases; junction bases not matched to a gene: 0. There are 14 residues in the CDR3. Germline V gene data show CDR1 as KGHDR and CDR2 as SFDVKD. The CDR3 region is CATSDLAGGNEQFF. CDR3 DNA: TGTGCCACCAGTGATTTGGCGGGAGGCAATGAGCAGTTCTTC.

This clonotype was seen more than once but under ten times. This chain joins TRBV28 and TRBJ1-5, with D unclear. From germline, CDR1 is MDHEN and CDR2 SYDVKM. Trimming shortened V by 2 bases and J by 7 bases, and 6 bases separated the two germline ends. This CDR3 region has 12 residues. The CDR3 region has the DNA TGTGCCAGCAGTTTAAATGTCCAGCCCCAGCATTTT. Amino acids: CASSLNVQPQHF.

The sample holds a few counts of this clonotype. J is TRBJ1-2 and V is TRBV4-1; TRBD1 matches 12 bases. V trimming: 3 bases; J trimming: 3 bases; junction bases outside the gene matches: 2. This CDR3 is built from 15 residues. The V gene's germline CDR1 is MGHRA and CDR2 YSYEKL. CDR3 sequence reads: CASSQGQGADYGYTF. DNA for the CDR3: TGCGCCAGCAGCCAGGGACAGGGGGCGGACTATGGCTACACCTTC.

This chain links TRBV7-9 with TRBJ2-1, with no clear D. Trimming stripped 1 base from V and 9 bases from J, with 13 bases between. Germline V gene sequence: CDR1 SEHNR, CDR2 FQNEAQ (reference sequence). This CDR3 is built from 14 residues. The CDR3 sequence is CASSLDGWVGEQFF. The CDR3 DNA reads as TGTGCCAGCAGCTTAGATGGTTGGGTCGGTGAGCAGTTCTTC.